A selection of T cell receptor beta chains follows, all from one sample in a study of T cell repertoires in cytomegalovirus infection. From the reads, TCRdb called clonotypes with MiXCR, one entry per CDR3 protein. Among around 500,000 distinct CDR3 sequences listed, about two fifths were seen once. Their antigen targets remain unknown. The sequences come from cultured PBMCs, collected from culture after CMV antigen stimulation. Receptor source: a human donor in good health (CMV status not recorded). Some clones in this sample may be carry-over from other donors' samples. The CDR3 runs from the conserved cysteine through the conserved F or W.

V gene,J gene,CDR3 protein
TRBV7-8,TRBJ1-1,CASSLSRTEMNTEAFF
TRBV6-5,TRBJ2-1,CASRSLLGEQFF
TRBV7-9,TRBJ2-5,CASSLLDRQIQETQYF
TRBV7-2,TRBJ2-1,CASSLEWFNEQFF
TRBV12-5,TRBJ2-7,CASGLRLRGRAGYEQYF
TRBV7-6,TRBJ2-7,CASSYGTSGGLLGGEQYF
TRBV7-8,TRBJ2-1,CASSLESSQEQFF
TRBV20-1,TRBJ1-4,CSARDRIGAGGEKLFF
TRBV28,TRBJ2-7,CASTGDGGLDYEQYF
TRBV5-4,TRBJ2-3,CASSLPLSTDTQYF
TRBV20-1,TRBJ2-7,CSATAYSQGYEQYF
TRBV12-3/TRBV12-4,TRBJ2-1,CASTPWGNNEQFF
TRBV20-1,TRBJ1-2,CSARLANYGYTF